This TCR beta chain was documented in a study of radiotherapy plus CTLA-4 blockade in lung cancer. Study-level information: Objective responses were seen in around 19% of patients, disease control in approximately 29%. Findings of the study overall: Dynamics of early blood T cell clones, together with interferon-beta, were reportedly the best predictors of response. Clones of tumor-derived TCRs expanded in blood after radiotherapy plus ipilimumab.

Receiving focal radiation plus CTLA-4 blockade with ipilimumab were patients who had chemo-refractory metastatic non-small-cell lung cancer. V shed 7 bases, J shed 2 bases, and the junction held 4 bases outside the gene matches. There are 13 residues in the CDR3. From germline, CDR1 is GTSNPN and CDR2 SVGIG (reference sequence). Details on this clone: Antigen: not known.

The protocol was immunoSEQ multiplex PCR, while the TCRdb copy is restricted to in-frame clones and leaves out a portion. Here the sample spans about 80,000 clones, under 85% being singletons. V and J are TRBV30 and TRBJ1-3; 8 bases line up with TRBD1. The clonotype was recovered from a human donor with non-small cell lung cancer who had stable disease on radiotherapy plus ipilimumab. The sequencing used peripheral blood, collected from a patient treated with radiotherapy plus ipilimumab. Here the CDR3 reads CAFQGAAGNTIYF. CDR3 DNA sequence: TGTGCCTTTCAGGGGGCGGCTGGAAACACCATATATTTT.